The 2 T cell receptor beta chains presented below share a single source sample, sequenced in a study of persistence of HIV-infected CD4 T cells. Overlapping HIV-1 Gag 15-mer peptides at approximately 1 ug per peptide per mL were used. CD40L/CD69 double-negative CD45RO-high memory CD4+ T cells were collected. For these TCRs, the target antigens are not known. This was the immunoSEQ version 4 assay in survey mode. The repertoire was sequenced with immunoSEQ multiplex PCR; TCRdb's copy has only in-frame clones and lacks some. The sample contains about 36,000 clones, 82% of which appear only once. The specimen comprised cultured CD4+ T cells from PBMCs, sampled from a patient who received antiretroviral therapy. The source of these receptors is an adult with HIV. The donor label of this sample is uncertain.

This clone was detected a few times. This chain connects TRBV7-9 to TRBJ1-5, with D perhaps matching TRBD1 (6 bases). There are 14 residues in the CDR3. V lost 4 bases, J lost 3 bases, and 10 bases lay in between. Per the germline V gene, CDR1 is SEHNR and CDR2 is FQNEAQ (reference sequence). The CDR3 protein is CASSSDSNNQPQHF. In DNA, the CDR3 is TGTGCCAGCAGCTCGGACAGCAACAATCAGCCCCAGCATTTT.

The chain joins TRBV5-5 to TRBJ1-2, with D possibly matching TRBD1 (5 bases). CDR1 is SGHKS, CDR2 YYEKEE, per germline (reference sequence). The CDR3 is 17 residues long. V lost 4 bases, J lost 3 bases, and 22 bases lay in between. CDR3 region: CASSPLGGGSPDYGYTF. The CDR3 DNA reads as TGTGCCAGCAGCCCTTTAGGCGGGGGGAGCCCGGACTATGGCTACACCTTC.